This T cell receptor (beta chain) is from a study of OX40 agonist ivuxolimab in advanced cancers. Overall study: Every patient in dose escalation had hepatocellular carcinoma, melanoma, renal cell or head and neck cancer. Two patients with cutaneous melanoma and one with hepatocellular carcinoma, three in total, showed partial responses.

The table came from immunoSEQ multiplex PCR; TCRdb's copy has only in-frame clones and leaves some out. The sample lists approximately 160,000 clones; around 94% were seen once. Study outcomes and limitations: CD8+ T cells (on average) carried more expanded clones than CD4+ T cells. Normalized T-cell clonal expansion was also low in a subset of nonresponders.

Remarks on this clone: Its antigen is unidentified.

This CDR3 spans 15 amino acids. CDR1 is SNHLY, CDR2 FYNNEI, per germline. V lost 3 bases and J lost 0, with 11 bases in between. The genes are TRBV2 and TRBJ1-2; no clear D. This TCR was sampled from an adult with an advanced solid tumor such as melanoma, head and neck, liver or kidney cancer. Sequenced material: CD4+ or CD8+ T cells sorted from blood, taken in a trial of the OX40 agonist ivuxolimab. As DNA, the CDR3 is TGTGCCAGCAGTGAGATCACTTTTACTAACTATGGCTACACCTTC. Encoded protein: CASSEITFTNYGYTF.